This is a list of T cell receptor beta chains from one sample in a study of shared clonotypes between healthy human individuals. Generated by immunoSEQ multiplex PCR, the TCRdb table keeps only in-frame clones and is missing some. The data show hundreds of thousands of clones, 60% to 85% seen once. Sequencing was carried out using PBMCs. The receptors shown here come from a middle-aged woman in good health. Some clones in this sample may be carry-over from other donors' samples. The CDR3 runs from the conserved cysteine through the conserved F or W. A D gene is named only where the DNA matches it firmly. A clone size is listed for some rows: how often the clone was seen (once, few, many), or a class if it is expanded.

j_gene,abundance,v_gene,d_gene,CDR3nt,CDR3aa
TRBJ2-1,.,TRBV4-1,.,TGCGCCAGCAGCCAAGCCGGGGACTCCTACAATGAGCAGTTCTTC,CASSQAGDSYNEQFF
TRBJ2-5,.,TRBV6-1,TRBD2,TGTGCCAGCCGGGGAGGGGCGGTTACCCAAGGGACCCAGTACTTC,CASRGGAVTQGTQYF
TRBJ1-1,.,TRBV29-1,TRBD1,TGCAGCGTTCAAATCAGGGGGAGAGGCACTGAAGCTTTCTTT,CSVQIRGRGTEAFF
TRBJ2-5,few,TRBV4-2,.,TGTGCCAGCAGCCCCACCAGCGGTGGACAAGAGACCCAGTACTTC,CASSPTSGGQETQYF
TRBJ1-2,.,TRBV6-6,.,TGTGCCAGCATGAGGGCAGTCACCTCTAACTATGGCTACACCTTC,CASMRAVTSNYGYTF
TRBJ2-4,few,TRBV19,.,TGTGCCAGTAGTATCAGTCTAGCCAAAAACATTCAGTACTTC,CASSISLAKNIQYF
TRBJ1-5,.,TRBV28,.,TGTGCCAGCAGCTCGGGGAGCCCCACGGGACATCACAGCAATCAGCCCCAGCATTTT,CASSSGSPTGHHSNQPQHF
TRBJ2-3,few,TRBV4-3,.,TGCGCCAGCAGCCAAGATGGGGGGAGCACAGATACGCAGTATTTT,CASSQDGGSTDTQYF
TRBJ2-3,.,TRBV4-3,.,TGCGCCAGCAGCCAAGATCTAGGCAGGGTTGAGGATACGCAGTATTTT,CASSQDLGRVEDTQYF
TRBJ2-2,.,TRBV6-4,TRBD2,TGTGCCAGCAGTGCCCTAGCGGATTGGGGGGAGCTGTTTTTT,CASSALADWGELFF
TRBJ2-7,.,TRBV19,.,TGTGCCAGTAGTACCGGGGGATACGAGCAGTACTTC,CASSTGGYEQYF
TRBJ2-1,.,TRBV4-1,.,TGCGCCAGCAGCCAAGTTCTCATCAGGGGCCCATACAATGAGCAGTTCTTC,CASSQVLIRGPYNEQFF
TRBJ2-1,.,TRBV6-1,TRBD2,TGTGCCAGCAGTGAATATTCGGGAGGGTTCCTCAATGAGCAGTTCTTC,CASSEYSGGFLNEQFF
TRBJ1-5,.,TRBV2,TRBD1,TGTGCCAGCAGTAGAGACAGGGGGCAAGGCAATCAGCCCCAGCATTTT,CASSRDRGQGNQPQHF
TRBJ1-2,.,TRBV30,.,TGTGCCTGGAGTGTAATAAGGGATTCTTGGACCTTC,CAWSVIRDSWTF
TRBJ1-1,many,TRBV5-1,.,TGCGCCAGCAGCTTGTTTACAGGGAACACTGAAGCTTTCTTT,CASSLFTGNTEAFF
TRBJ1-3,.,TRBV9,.,TGTGCCAGCAGCGTAGGGATTGGAAACACCATATATTTT,CASSVGIGNTIYF
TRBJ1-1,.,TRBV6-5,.,TGTGCCAGTCACGCAGGGCTTGAAGCTTTCTTT,CASHAGLEAFF
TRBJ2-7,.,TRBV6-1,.,TGTGCCAGCAGTCTGGGGACTGCCGCAGAGTACGAGCAGTACTTC,CASSLGTAAEYEQYF
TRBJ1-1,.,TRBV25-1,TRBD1,TGTGCCAGCAGTTGGGACAGCTCGAACACTGAAGCTTTCTTT,CASSWDSSNTEAFF
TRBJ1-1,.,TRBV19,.,TGTGCCACCCGGAGGTCGGGGTATGGGGTGAACACTGAAGCTTTCTTT,CATRRSGYGVNTEAFF
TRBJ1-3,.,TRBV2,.,TGTGCCAGCAGTGTCGAGTGGACAGACTCCTACTCTGGAAACACCATATATTTT,CASSVEWTDSYSGNTIYF
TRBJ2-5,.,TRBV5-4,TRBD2,TGTGCCAGCAGCTTCAAGACTAGCGGGAGGGCCGGGGAGACCCAGTACTTC,CASSFKTSGRAGETQYF
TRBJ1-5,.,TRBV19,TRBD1,TGTGCCAGTAGCCCGGACAGGGGCGACAATCAGCCCCAGCATTTT,CASSPDRGDNQPQHF
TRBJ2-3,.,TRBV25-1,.,TGTGCCAGCAGTGAATACGGGGGAGCTAGCACAGATACGCAGTATTTT,CASSEYGGASTDTQYF
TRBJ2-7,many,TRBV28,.,TGTGCCAGCAGCCAGGGTGCTAGCGTCGTATACGAGCAGTACTTC,CASSQGASVVYEQYF
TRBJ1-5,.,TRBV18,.,TGTGCCAGCTCACCACTTATAAATCAGCCCCAGCATTTT,CASSPLINQPQHF
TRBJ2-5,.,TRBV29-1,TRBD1,TGCAGCGTGGACAGGACAGGGGTAGAGACCCAGTACTTC,CSVDRTGVETQYF
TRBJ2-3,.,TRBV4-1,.,TGCGCCAGCAGCCAAGGAGGGCGGGTGAGCACAGATACGCAGTATTTT,CASSQGGRVSTDTQYF
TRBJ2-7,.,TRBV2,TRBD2,TGTGCCAGCAGTGAACGGTCGCTAGCGGGAGGCGAGCAGTACTTC,CASSERSLAGGEQYF